This record looks at one T cell receptor (beta chain) sequence and its context. How the authors handled the data: Amplification with reference gene primers provided the estimates of nucleated cell counts. Here immunoSEQ multiplex PCR was the method, and the copy in TCRdb shows in-frame clones only, minus some. V and J calls plus clone size are reproduced from that table; the DNA served to infer D and trimming. The data hold around 180,000 clones, with less than 85% observed a single time. This sample was included in a study of blood T cell repertoires in COVID-19. Background on the study: Samples of COVID-19 (acute and convalescent) were obtained from the United States, Italy and Spain. PBMCs, B-cell-depleted T cells, or T cells were the source of the cDNA or gDNA that made up the material.

This CDR3 comprises 15 residues. With V trimmed by 10 bases and J by 3 bases, 14 bases remained unmatched. Per the germline V gene, CDR1 is LNHDA and CDR2 is SQIVND (reference sequence). Membership in each cohort depended on participant-reported clinical history. Sequenced material: PBMCs or T cells enriched from blood (not recorded which). This TCR came from a man aged 45-65 years who had recovered from COVID-19. The rearrangement uses TRBV19 and TRBJ1-1; 7 bases agree with TRBD1. The CDR3 DNA reads as TGTGCCACCCTGGTACAGGGGCCTTGGGACACTGAAGCTTTCTTT. It encodes CATLVQGPWDTEAFF.